This passage covers 28 T cell receptor beta chains from one sample sequenced in a study of blood T cells in healthy people across ages. A sample-barcoded 5' primer and a J-beta primer mix were used in a second PCR of about 6 to 12 cycles. MiXCR, run by TCRdb on the 5' RACE reads, gives a single entry per CDR3 protein. Of approximately 810,000 distinct CDR3 sequences in the sample, 36% were seen once. Sequencing was done on a sample of blood. The source of these receptors is a man aged 18 to 29 in good health.

This clonotype turned up a few times. This rearrangement joins TRBV18 to TRBJ2-3, with TRBD2 matching 11 bases. Unmatched junction bases numbered 7, after V lost 2 bases and J lost 3 bases. The CDR3 is 17 residues long. CDR1 and CDR2 (germline): KGHSH, LQKENI. In DNA form, the CDR3 reads TGTGCCAGCTCACCAAGGCTACTAGCGGGGGCTACAGATACGCAGTATTTT. Amino acid sequence: CASSPRLLAGATDTQYF.

This clonotype was observed a few times. The V and J genes are TRBV27 and TRBJ1-1; D uncertain. Trimming pared 4 bases from V and 1 base from J, leaving 10 bases between. CDR1 and CDR2 from the germline V gene are MNHEY and SMNVEV (reference sequence). This CDR3 comprises 14 residues. CDR3 loop: CASSSWSENTEAFF. DNA for the CDR3: TGTGCCAGCAGTTCCTGGAGTGAGAACACTGAAGCTTTCTTT.

This clonotype was observed a few times. Written as DNA, the CDR3 is TGTGCCAGCAGACCTAGCGGGGGGGCTGTGTACTTC. Its protein is CASRPSGGAVYF. The chain couples TRBV27 to TRBJ2-7, with 12 bases aligning to TRBD2. Per germline, CDR1 MNHEY and CDR2 SMNVEV (reference sequence). The CDR3 runs 12 residues. Trimming at V came to 6 bases and at J to 12 bases, leaving 6 bases not matched to a gene.

V gene TRBV28 combines with J gene TRBJ1-1; TRBD1 aligns across 11 bases. Germline V gene sequence: CDR1 MDHEN, CDR2 SYDVKM. CDR3 size: 16 residues. The ends lost 6 bases at V and 4 bases at J; junction bases unmatched: 10. The chain's CDR3 is CASSSGTGGRSTEAFF. CDR3 nucleotides: TGTGCCAGCAGCTCTGGGACAGGGGGTAGGTCCACTGAAGCTTTCTTT. Combining the CDR3 with reference TRBV28 and TRBJ1-1 gives the whole variable domain DVKVTQSSRYLVKRTGEKVFLECVQDMDHENMFWYRQDPGLGLRLIYFSYDVKMKEKGDIPEGYSVSREKKERFSLILESASTNQTSMYLCASSSGTGGRSTEAFFGQGTRLTVV.

In its sample, this clonotype was seen many times. The chain combines TRBV7-2 with TRBJ2-3; possibly TRBD2 for D (6 bases). The CDR3 is made up of 14 amino acids. V shed 7 bases and J shed 2 bases, with 13 bases lying between them. The germline V gene encodes CDR1 SGHTA and CDR2 FQGNSA. The CDR3 DNA reads TGTGCCAGCAACGGGGAGGTAGTCACAGATACGCAGTATTTT. It codes for CASNGEVVTDTQYF.

In this sample, this clonotype turned up a few times. The V and J genes are TRBV20-1 and TRBJ1-6; TRBD1 aligns across 9 bases. Germline loops: CDR1 DFQATT, CDR2 SNEGSKA (reference sequence). V was clipped by 3 bases and J by 9 bases; unmatched bases: 6. The CDR3 runs 14 residues. The CDR3 loop is CSARKGTGTSPLHF. CDR3 nucleotides: TGCAGTGCTAGGAAGGGGACAGGGACTTCACCCCTCCACTTT.

The chain uses TRBV12-3 or TRBV12-4 and TRBJ2-3, with D unclear. There are 12 residues in the CDR3. The V end was cut by 11 bases, the J end by 3 bases, with 12 bases between. CDR3 sequence: CAGNYWTDTQYF. The DNA of the CDR3 is TGTGCCGGCAACTACTGGACAGATACGCAGTATTTT.

The V gene is TRBV6-1, the J gene TRBJ2-7; no firm D call. Trimming removed 4 bases from V and 5 bases from J, with 15 bases in between. This CDR3 is built from 14 residues. Germline V lookup: CDR1 MNHNS, CDR2 SASEGT. The CDR3 nucleotides are TGTGCCAGCAGTGGCCCTCCCTTGAGGAACGAGCAGTACTTC. The encoded protein is CASSGPPLRNEQYF.

This clonotype was picked up a small number of times. The chain joins TRBV14 to TRBJ1-4; D ambiguous. Germline V gene sequence: CDR1 SGHDN, CDR2 FVKESK. Trimming shortened V by 2 bases and J by 8 bases, and 18 bases separated the two germline ends. The CDR3 extends over 16 amino acids. The CDR3 DNA follows: TGTGCCAGCAGCCAAAAGTCAAGGGCTCAGCGGGAAAAACTGTTTTTT. Amino acids: CASSQKSRAQREKLFF.

This clonotype showed up just a few times. This chain connects TRBV20-1 to TRBJ1-1; 8 bases align to TRBD1. CDR3 length equals 16 residues. Trimming removed 0 bases from V and 1 base from J; junction bases left unmatched: 7. Germline CDR1 is DFQATT and CDR2 is SNEGSKA (reference sequence). CDR3 DNA: TGCAGTGCTAGAGATTTAGGGACAGGCTCGAACACTGAAGCTTTCTTT. Encoded protein: CSARDLGTGSNTEAFF.

The rearrangement uses TRBV6-5 and TRBJ2-5, with 10 bases fitting TRBD2. Germline V CDR1 and CDR2: MNHEY, SVGAGI. Trimming cost V 5 bases and J 1 base; bases outside gene matches: 4. This CDR3 is 15 amino acids long. The CDR3 DNA reads TGTGCCAGCAGTCACACTAGCGGGGCCCAAGAGACCCAGTACTTC. This gives the protein CASSHTSGAQETQYF.

This clonotype was counted a few times. The rearrangement uses TRBV5-1 and TRBJ1-4, with D unresolved. Looked up from germline, CDR1 is SGHRS and CDR2 is YFSETQ. V was cut by 3 bases and J by 3 bases, with 9 bases left in between. The CDR3 contains 14 residues. The CDR3 sequence is CASSSLIANEKLFF. CDR3 sequence (DNA): TGCGCCAGCAGCTCGCTGATTGCTAATGAAAAACTGTTTTTT.

Only a few counts were recorded for this clonotype. V usage is TRBV12-3 or TRBV12-4 and J usage is TRBJ2-5, with TRBD2 identical over 8 bases. V lost 5 bases to trimming and J lost 2 bases; unmatched junction nucleotides: 7. CDR3 length: 15 residues. The CDR3 protein is CASSPRGGQQETQYF. CDR3 bases: TGTGCCAGCAGTCCCCGGGGGGGGCAACAAGAGACCCAGTACTTC.

The J gene is TRBJ2-1, the V gene TRBV7-3; 9 bases fit TRBD1. The better agreement between TRBJ2-7 and the DNA end casts doubt on the J call. In germline, CDR1 is SGHTA, CDR2 FQGTGA. The CDR3 has 15 residues. The CDR3 DNA follows: TGTGCCAGCAGCTTAGCGGGACAGGGATACAATGAGCAGTACTTC. Translating gives CASSLAGQGYNEQYF.

This clonotype showed up many times. The chain links TRBV12-3 or TRBV12-4 to TRBJ1-2; D unresolved. V dropped 4 bases and J dropped 4 bases, with 13 bases sitting between them. This CDR3 is 14 amino acids long. CDR3 loop: CASSYAADSYGYTF. In DNA form, the CDR3 reads TGTGCCAGCAGTTACGCAGCAGACTCCTATGGCTACACCTTC.

V is TRBV7-3 and J is TRBJ1-1, with D possibly TRBD1 on 6 matching bases. The CDR3 spans 14 residues. Per the germline V gene, CDR1 is SGHTA and CDR2 is FQGTGA. With 0 bases removed from V and 6 bases from J, the gap between germline ends came to 11 bases. CDR3 coding DNA: TGTGCCAGCAGCTTAACGAGGGGGGCCTCTGAAGCTTTCTTT. It translates to CASSLTRGASEAFF.

CDR3 in amino acids: CASSRGSGYEQYF. CDR3 nucleotides: TGTGCCAGCAGCCGGGGGAGTGGCTACGAGCAGTACTTC. The rearrangement joins TRBV3-1 to TRBJ2-4, with D possibly called TRBD1 or TRBD2 (5 bases each). The DNA matches TRBJ2-7 better at its end, which makes the J call doubtful. This CDR3 comprises 13 residues. The germline CDR1 and CDR2 sequences are LGHDT and YNNKEL (reference sequence).

V is TRBV12-3 or TRBV12-4 and J is TRBJ1-1, with unresolved D. Trimming removed 3 bases at V and 11 bases at J, with 13 bases between. There are 12 residues in the CDR3. CDR3 region: CASSFVSDMAFF. CDR3 in DNA: TGTGCCAGCAGTTTCGTGTCGGATATGGCTTTCTTT.

This clonotype was seen only a few times. This chain links TRBV4-3 with TRBJ2-7; D is perhaps TRBD1 or TRBD2 (6 bases each). This CDR3 is 15 amino acids long. Germline CDR1 and CDR2: LGHNA and YSLEER. V lost 0 bases and J 7 bases, leaving 16 bases between the germline ends. In nucleotides, the CDR3 is TGCGCCAGCAGCCAAGATATATGGGGGGCCGATGAGCAGTACTTC. Translation: CASSQDIWGADEQYF.

This clonotype was seen ten or more times. This sequence joins TRBV27 and TRBJ2-1, with 7 bases aligning to TRBD1. This CDR3 comprises 15 residues. V shed 5 bases, J shed 7 bases, and the junction held 11 bases outside the gene matches. Germline V gene lookup returns CDR1 MNHEY and CDR2 SMNVEV (reference sequence). CDR3 DNA: TGTGCCAGCAGTCCGCGTCCGGGACAGAAAAATGAGCAGTTCTTC. Its translation is CASSPRPGQKNEQFF.

The genes are TRBV4-1 and TRBJ1-5; D gene uncertain. This CDR3 has 15 residues. The germline V and J ends were trimmed by 4 bases and 2 bases, with 12 bases remaining between them. Germline-derived CDR1 and CDR2 are MGHRA and YSYEKL. CDR3 DNA sequence: TGCGCCAGCAGCCGTGGGCCGAGTGGCAATCAGCCCCAGCATTTT. Translation gives CASSRGPSGNQPQHF.

The chain couples TRBV7-2 to TRBJ2-5, with D maybe TRBD2 (6 bases). Trimming took 5 bases from V and 5 from J, leaving 18 bases between them. Germline lookup yields CDR1 SGHTA and CDR2 FQGNSA. The CDR3 length is 15 residues. The CDR3 DNA sequence: TGTGCCAGCAGCATGCGGGACCCCCGTATGGAGACCCAGTACTTC. It specifies CASSMRDPRMETQYF.

The J gene is TRBJ1-1, the V gene TRBV12-3 or TRBV12-4, with D unclear. This CDR3 comprises 14 residues. The ends were cut back, 4 bases at V and 6 bases at J, with 15 bases in the middle. The CDR3, as DNA: TGTGCCAGCAGTTCAGGTATGAATAGGGCTGAAGCTTTCTTT. Protein: CASSSGMNRAEAFF.

V usage is TRBV6-2 or TRBV6-3 and J usage is TRBJ1-5; D gene uncertain. The CDR3 covers 14 residues. V lost 2 bases and J 3 bases, leaving 8 bases between the germline ends. The germline V gene encodes CDR1 MNHEY and CDR2 SVGEGT. The DNA for the CDR3 is TGTGCCAGCAGTTACGTCGGTGCCAATCAGCCCCAGCATTTT. This encodes CASSYVGANQPQHF.

This clonotype has just one count. Possible read error: a much larger clone is one base away. The CDR3 loop is CASSPVTSGAEQYF. The CDR3 DNA reads TGTGCCAGCTCACCCGTGACTAGCGGTGCCGAGCAGTACTTC. V and J are TRBV18 and TRBJ2-7, with 9 bases fitting TRBD2. The CDR3 is 14 amino acids. Germline V gene lookup returns CDR1 KGHSH and CDR2 LQKENI. V trimming: 3 bases; J trimming: 6 bases; junction bases outside the gene matches: 6.

Ten or more counts support this clonotype. V gene TRBV29-1 combines with J gene TRBJ2-1, with TRBD1 matching over 7 bases. The germline CDR1 and CDR2 sequences are SQVTM and ANQGSEA. The junction had 7 bases not matched to a gene; V was cut back by 7 bases and J by 4 bases. The CDR3 is 13 amino acids. CDR3 nucleotides: TGCAGCGCTCACGGGACAGATTACAATGAGCAGTTCTTC. This encodes CSAHGTDYNEQFF.

This clonotype was seen only a few times. The rearrangement uses TRBV5-1 and TRBJ2-1, with D possibly TRBD1 on 5 matching bases. Trimming left V 1 base short and J 7 bases short, with 9 bases between. Germline-derived CDR1 and CDR2 are SGHRS and YFSETQ. CDR3 length: 13 amino acids. CDR3 sequence reads: CASSLKGHNEQFF. CDR3 coding DNA: TGCGCCAGCAGCTTGAAAGGACATAATGAGCAGTTCTTC.

This clonotype was detected many times. The chain recombines TRBV12-3 or TRBV12-4 with TRBJ1-2, with 7 bases identical to TRBD1. The CDR3 contains 12 residues. Trimming at V came to 5 bases and at J to 4 bases, leaving 1 base not matched to a gene. CDR3 in amino acids: CASSRDSYGYTF. Written as DNA, the CDR3 is TGTGCCAGCAGTAGGGACAGCTATGGCTACACCTTC.